This T cell receptor beta chain derives from a study of shared clonotypes between healthy human individuals. There are 14 residues in the CDR3. Trimming stripped 6 bases from V and 5 bases from J, with 11 bases between. Germline V CDR1 and CDR2: MNHEY, SMNVEV (reference sequence). Replicate sorted-subset PCRs were loaded with 150 to 250 ng DNA, 29,000 or so T cell genomes. Original processing methods: Without quality scores, immunoSEQ junctional reads could not be filtered like full-length reads. Clones were sequenced by immunoSEQ multiplex PCR, and TCRdb holds only the in-frame ones, with some missing. V and J calls and clone size come straight from that table; D and trimming were deduced from the DNA. The sample lists around 2.1 million clones, 93% seen once, with over 1.5% in the top ten. Terminally differentiated effector memory CD45RA+ cells were left out of the naive CD8 fraction, which was CD45RO-negative and positively selected for CCR7. All donors were healthy HIV-negative adults lacking recent acute infections or vaccinations.

The receptor's source is a man between 18 and 29 years old in good health. Some clones in this sample may be carry-over from other donors' samples. This chain uses TRBV27 with TRBJ2-6, with no clear D. Material: naive CD8+ T cells from PBMCs. The CDR3 reads CASSEFGWANVLTF. CDR3 DNA: TGTGCCAGCAGCGAGTTCGGTTGGGCCAACGTCCTGACTTTC.